This is a list of T cell receptor beta chains from one sample in a study of blood T cell repertoires in COVID-19. Using immunoSEQ multiplex PCR, the repertoire was profiled, and TCRdb retains in-frame clones only, with some absent. The sample has 220,000 or so clones; around 81% are singletons. Material for sequencing was peripheral blood. The receptors stem from a woman aged 25-40 years who had recovered from COVID-19. CDR3s include the opening cysteine and the closing phenylalanine or tryptophan. The D gene is left open where the match is weak. Clone sizes are given selectively: once, few, many, or a class where the clone is expanded.

size: few; V: TRBV10-3; D: NA; J: TRBJ1-2; CDR3: CAISGPGQTYGYTF; DNA: TGTGCCATCAGTGGCCCCGGACAGACGTATGGCTACACCTTC
size: NA; V: TRBV5-1; D: TRBD1; J: TRBJ2-7; CDR3: CASSSFGTASYEQYF; DNA: TGCGCCAGCAGCTCCTTTGGGACAGCTTCCTACGAGCAGTACTTC
size: once; V: TRBV5-1; D: NA; J: TRBJ2-5; CDR3: CASSLVDPGRGTQYF; DNA: TGCGCCAGCAGCTTGGTAGACCCTGGAAGGGGGACCCAGTACTTC
size: NA; V: TRBV6-5; D: NA; J: TRBJ1-1; CDR3: CASTTRGYTEAFF; DNA: TGTGCCAGCACCACAAGGGGGTACACTGAAGCTTTCTTT
size: NA; V: TRBV2; D: NA; J: TRBJ2-5; CDR3: CASSGRGAGETQYF; DNA: TGTGCCAGCAGCGGACGGGGGGCCGGGGAGACCCAGTACTTC
size: once; V: TRBV24-1; D: NA; J: TRBJ2-7; CDR3: CATSDSRGSYEQYF; DNA: TGTGCCACCAGTGATTCTAGGGGCTCCTACGAGCAGTACTTC
size: NA; V: TRBV10-1; D: NA; J: TRBJ1-2; CDR3: CASSESTAANYGYTF; DNA: TGCGCCAGCAGTGAGTCCACAGCAGCTAACTATGGCTACACCTTC
size: NA; V: TRBV3-1/TRBV3-2; D: NA; J: TRBJ2-7; CDR3: CASSPYPLEQYF; DNA: TGTGCCAGCAGCCCCTACCCCCTCGAGCAGTACTTC
size: few; V: TRBV18; D: NA; J: TRBJ2-5; CDR3: CASPIVQETQYF; DNA: TGTGCCAGCCCTATAGTGCAAGAGACCCAGTACTTC
size: NA; V: TRBV6-5; D: TRBD2; J: TRBJ2-5; CDR3: CASSYSWSGRAQTQYF; DNA: TGTGCCAGCAGTTACTCGTGGTCCGGGAGGGCGCAGACCCAGTACTTC
size: once; V: TRBV28; D: TRBD1; J: TRBJ2-7; CDR3: CASSPRTGRRDEQYF; DNA: TGTGCCAGCAGTCCCAGGACAGGGAGACGAGACGAGCAGTACTTC
size: NA; V: TRBV11-2; D: TRBD1; J: TRBJ2-3; CDR3: CASSLGDRETDTQYF; DNA: TGTGCCAGCAGCTTAGGGGACAGGGAAACAGATACGCAGTATTTT
size: NA; V: TRBV7-3; D: TRBD2; J: TRBJ2-2; CDR3: CASGHPRGHGEGTGELFF; DNA: TGTGCCAGCGGCCATCCGCGGGGCCATGGGGAGGGGACCGGGGAGCTGTTTTTT
size: NA; V: TRBV9; D: TRBD2; J: TRBJ2-5; CDR3: CASSVKAAAGEKIAGGQETQYF; DNA: TGTGCCAGCAGCGTAAAAGCGGCGGCGGGGGAGAAGATAGCGGGCGGGCAAGAGACCCAGTACTTC
size: NA; V: TRBV5-1; D: NA; J: TRBJ1-6; CDR3: CASSLGQGGSPLHF; DNA: TGCGCCAGCAGCTTGGGCCAGGGAGGATCACCCCTCCACTTT
size: NA; V: TRBV20-1; D: NA; J: TRBJ1-2; CDR3: CSATGNYGYTF; DNA: TGCAGTGCTACAGGGAACTATGGCTACACCTTC
size: once; V: TRBV10-3; D: NA; J: TRBJ2-1; CDR3: CAISEYSWDEQFF; DNA: TGTGCCATCAGTGAGTACAGTTGGGATGAGCAGTTCTTC
size: few; V: TRBV4-1; D: NA; J: TRBJ1-5; CDR3: CASSPLSASQPQHF; DNA: TGCGCCAGCAGCCCCCTATCAGCGTCTCAGCCCCAGCATTTT
size: NA; V: TRBV25-1; D: TRBD1; J: TRBJ2-7; CDR3: CASSAQGAHEQYF; DNA: TGTGCCAGCAGTGCCCAGGGGGCCCACGAGCAGTACTTC
size: few; V: TRBV6-5; D: NA; J: TRBJ1-1; CDR3: CASITAQGFTEAFF; DNA: TGTGCCAGCATTACAGCCCAGGGCTTCACTGAAGCTTTCTTT
size: once; V: TRBV9; D: TRBD2; J: TRBJ2-1; CDR3: CASSVEPGRDEQFF; DNA: TGTGCCAGCAGCGTAGAACCCGGGAGGGATGAGCAGTTCTTC
size: NA; V: TRBV19; D: TRBD1; J: TRBJ2-3; CDR3: CASSADRGLGDTQYF; DNA: TGTGCCAGTAGTGCCGACAGGGGGCTTGGGGATACGCAGTATTTT
size: NA; V: TRBV6-5; D: NA; J: TRBJ2-1; CDR3: CASSPRLIQGNEQFF; DNA: TGTGCCAGCAGTCCACGTCTAATACAGGGAAATGAGCAGTTCTTC
size: NA; V: TRBV3-1/TRBV3-2; D: NA; J: TRBJ2-1; CDR3: CASSQEARDEQFF; DNA: TGTGCCAGCAGCCAAGAGGCGCGGGATGAGCAGTTCTTC
size: NA; V: TRBV10-1; D: TRBD1; J: TRBJ1-1; CDR3: CASRQGAGTEAFF; DNA: TGCGCCAGCAGGCAGGGGGCCGGCACTGAAGCTTTCTTT
size: NA; V: TRBV9; D: TRBD2; J: TRBJ2-1; CDR3: CASSPTSGSWNEQFF; DNA: TGTGCCAGCAGCCCAACTAGCGGGAGTTGGAATGAGCAGTTCTTC
size: NA; V: TRBV25-1; D: NA; J: TRBJ2-5; CDR3: CASSRDQETQYF; DNA: TGTGCCAGCAGCCGGGACCAAGAGACCCAGTACTTC
size: few; V: TRBV6-4; D: TRBD2; J: TRBJ2-7; CDR3: CASSGTSGSSYEQYF; DNA: TGTGCCAGCAGTGGGACTAGCGGGAGCTCCTACGAGCAGTACTTC
size: NA; V: TRBV5-1; D: NA; J: TRBJ2-2; CDR3: CASSLVLRGGTGELFF; DNA: TGCGCCAGCAGCTTGGTTCTCAGGGGCGGGACCGGGGAGCTGTTTTTT
size: NA; V: TRBV30; D: TRBD2; J: TRBJ2-7; CDR3: CAWSELAGGEQYF; DNA: TGTGCCTGGAGTGAGCTAGCGGGGGGAGAGCAGTACTTC
size: NA; V: TRBV30; D: TRBD2; J: TRBJ2-7; CDR3: CAWAAGGHHSYEQYF; DNA: TGTGCCTGGGCCGCGGGGGGACATCACTCCTACGAGCAGTACTTC
size: few; V: TRBV28; D: NA; J: TRBJ2-7; CDR3: CASSLQSYEQYF; DNA: TGTGCCAGCAGCCTACAGAGCTACGAGCAGTACTTC
size: NA; V: TRBV7-2; D: NA; J: TRBJ2-3; CDR3: CASSLGSRLSTDTQYF; DNA: TGTGCCAGCAGCTTAGGATCTAGATTATCCACAGATACGCAGTATTTT
size: NA; V: TRBV28; D: TRBD1; J: TRBJ1-1; CDR3: CASSLTGANAEAFF; DNA: TGTGCCAGCAGTTTAACAGGGGCGAACGCTGAAGCTTTCTTT
size: NA; V: TRBV6-8; D: NA; J: TRBJ2-2; CDR3: CASSPIGGVGTGELFF; DNA: TGTGCCAGCAGCCCCATCGGGGGAGTCGGGACCGGGGAGCTGTTTTTT
size: many; V: TRBV3-1/TRBV3-2; D: TRBD1; J: TRBJ2-5; CDR3: CASKNRDRGSETQYF; DNA: TGTGCCAGCAAAAACCGGGACAGGGGTTCCGAGACCCAGTACTTC
size: NA; V: TRBV7-2; D: NA; J: TRBJ1-6; CDR3: CASSLEGQGFNSPLHF; DNA: TGTGCCAGCAGCTTAGAAGGCCAGGGCTTTAATTCACCCCTCCACTTT
size: NA; V: TRBV5-6; D: TRBD2; J: TRBJ2-3; CDR3: CASSYGLASDTQYF; DNA: TGTGCCAGCAGCTACGGACTAGCGTCAGATACGCAGTATTTT
size: NA; V: TRBV11-1; D: NA; J: TRBJ2-3; CDR3: CASSPTRLTDTQYF; DNA: TGTGCCAGCAGCCCCACCAGGCTCACAGATACGCAGTATTTT
size: NA; V: TRBV7-3; D: TRBD2; J: TRBJ2-1; CDR3: CASSLTQREWFF; DNA: TGTGCCAGCAGCTTAACCCAGCGGGAGTGGTTCTTC
size: NA; V: TRBV5-1; D: TRBD1; J: TRBJ2-2; CDR3: CASSSGGDGELFF; DNA: TGCGCCAGCAGCTCAGGGGGCGACGGGGAGCTGTTTTTT
size: NA; V: TRBV28; D: TRBD2; J: TRBJ2-7; CDR3: CASITGLGYEQYF; DNA: TGTGCCAGCATAACGGGACTAGGCTACGAGCAGTACTTC
size: NA; V: TRBV28; D: TRBD1; J: TRBJ1-5; CDR3: CASSLRDSFNSNQPQHF; DNA: TGTGCCAGCAGCCTCCGGGACAGCTTCAATAGCAATCAGCCCCAGCATTTT
size: NA; V: TRBV2; D: NA; J: TRBJ1-5; CDR3: CASSDVTNQPQHF; DNA: TGTGCCAGCAGTGATGTCACAAATCAGCCCCAGCATTTT
size: once; V: TRBV7-7; D: NA; J: TRBJ2-1; CDR3: CASSSTGNEQFF; DNA: TGTGCTAGCAGCTCAACGGGTAATGAGCAGTTCTTC
size: NA; V: TRBV9; D: NA; J: TRBJ1-5; CDR3: CASSVAGRGSQPQHF; DNA: TGTGCCAGCAGCGTAGCGGGCAGGGGAAGTCAGCCCCAGCATTTT
size: NA; V: TRBV4-1; D: TRBD1; J: TRBJ1-4; CDR3: CASSPSGTGEKLFF; DNA: TGCGCCAGCAGCCCAAGTGGGACAGGGGAAAAACTGTTTTTT
size: NA; V: TRBV24-1; D: NA; J: TRBJ1-5; CDR3: CATSDSSGRNQPQHF; DNA: TGTGCCACCAGTGATTCCTCAGGGCGGAATCAGCCCCAGCATTTT
size: NA; V: TRBV28; D: TRBD1; J: TRBJ1-2; CDR3: CASSPGTGVYGYTF; DNA: TGTGCCAGCAGTCCCGGGACAGGGGTCTATGGCTACACCTTC
size: few; V: TRBV29-1; D: TRBD1; J: TRBJ1-5; CDR3: CSVGDRENQPQHF; DNA: TGCAGCGTTGGTGACAGGGAAAATCAGCCCCAGCATTTT